The clone carrying this T cell receptor beta chain was observed many times. Its cognate antigen is unknown. In making TCR cDNA, 5'RACE template switching added a universal primer site and UMIs to it. TCRdb fed the 5' RACE reads into MiXCR, producing one record per CDR3 protein. The table lists roughly 120,000 distinct CDR3 sequences, about 7.4% of them singletons. This sample stems from a study of T cells after yellow fever vaccination. Study findings and constraints: CD4 and CD8 compartments shared a small share of clonotypes, likely from convergent recombination. Clones from primary vaccination mostly reappeared after the booster (about 97% CD4, around 90% CD8).

Sequences were derived from CD4+ T cells sorted from PBMCs, sampled around 10 days after the first yellow fever vaccination. The receptor's source is a man between 18 and 35 years old who received the YFV17D yellow fever vaccine.

CDR3 in DNA: TGTGCCAGCAGCTTAGTCCAGGGCTACGAGCAGTACGTC. Amino acids: CASSLVQGYEQYV. The V and J genes are TRBV11-2 and TRBJ2-7; a weak D match, TRBD1 (5 bases). CDR3 length equals 13 residues. Germline V gene sequence: CDR1 SGHAT, CDR2 FQNNGV. Trimming cost V 1 base and J 3 bases, with 7 bases left between them.